Listed below are T cell receptor beta chains from one sample, sequenced in a study of T cell repertoires in cytomegalovirus infection. Their antigens remain unidentified. TCRdb called the reads again in MiXCR, with one record for every CDR3 protein. Altogether approximately 910,000 distinct CDR3 sequences are present, 31% being singletons, with the ten largest covering over 11%. Specimen: cultured CD8+ T cells from PBMCs, collected from culture after CMV antigen stimulation. The source of these receptors is a human donor in good health (CMV status not recorded). Some clones in this sample may be carry-over from other donors' samples. CDR3s include the opening cysteine and the closing phenylalanine or tryptophan. The D gene is left open where the match is weak. A row's size may be missing; if present it is once, few, many or a size class.

J gene: TRBJ2-1; clone size: few; V gene: TRBV9; D gene: TRBD1; CDR3 protein: CASSTDRGEQFF; CDR3 DNA: TGTGCCAGCAGCACAGACAGGGGGGAGCAGTTCTTC
J gene: TRBJ1-2; clone size: NA; V gene: TRBV3-1; D gene: TRBD1; CDR3 protein: CVSSQGTGVNYGYTF; CDR3 DNA: TGTGTCAGCAGCCAAGGGACAGGGGTTAACTATGGCTACACCTTC
J gene: TRBJ1-2; clone size: NA; V gene: TRBV7-8; D gene: NA; CDR3 protein: CASSLEGTPYGYTF; CDR3 DNA: TGTGCCAGCAGCTTAGAGGGCACCCCCTATGGCTACACCTTC
J gene: TRBJ2-7; clone size: many; V gene: TRBV12-3/TRBV12-4; D gene: NA; CDR3 protein: CASSPGRIEQYF; CDR3 DNA: TGTGCCAGCAGTCCTGGTCGCATCGAGCAGTACTTC
J gene: TRBJ2-6; clone size: NA; V gene: TRBV6-5; D gene: NA; CDR3 protein: CASSYSIASSGDNVLTF; CDR3 DNA: TGTGCCAGCAGTTACTCGATTGCCAGCTCAGGTGACAACGTCCTGACTTTC
J gene: TRBJ2-3; clone size: NA; V gene: TRBV23-1; D gene: NA; CDR3 protein: CASSQRDSLTDTQYF; CDR3 DNA: TGCGCCAGCAGTCAGAGGGATTCTCTCACAGATACGCAGTATTTT
J gene: TRBJ2-1; clone size: NA; V gene: TRBV29-1; D gene: NA; CDR3 protein: CSPYARNEQFF; CDR3 DNA: TGCAGCCCCTACGCTCGCAATGAGCAGTTCTTC
J gene: TRBJ2-1; clone size: NA; V gene: TRBV19; D gene: TRBD1; CDR3 protein: CASDLTGNNEQFF; CDR3 DNA: TGTGCCAGTGACCTGACAGGGAACAATGAGCAGTTCTTC
J gene: TRBJ2-5; clone size: many; V gene: TRBV7-2; D gene: TRBD1; CDR3 protein: CASSPWTGLNTGETQYF; CDR3 DNA: TGTGCCAGCAGCCCTTGGACAGGGCTAAATACAGGAGAGACCCAGTACTTC
J gene: TRBJ2-1; clone size: many; V gene: TRBV7-2; D gene: TRBD2; CDR3 protein: CASSLMGGNEQFF; CDR3 DNA: TGTGCCAGCAGCTTAATGGGAGGGAATGAGCAGTTCTTC
J gene: TRBJ2-3; clone size: NA; V gene: TRBV19; D gene: TRBD2; CDR3 protein: CAGSMRGASFTDTQYF; CDR3 DNA: TGTGCCGGTAGTATGCGGGGGGCCTCTTTCACAGATACGCAGTATTTT
J gene: TRBJ1-1; clone size: NA; V gene: TRBV20-1; D gene: NA; CDR3 protein: CSARSYRQDTEAFF; CDR3 DNA: TGCAGTGCTAGAAGCTACCGACAGGACACTGAAGCTTTCTTT
J gene: TRBJ2-3; clone size: NA; V gene: TRBV6-1; D gene: NA; CDR3 protein: CASSMVPGASTDTQYF; CDR3 DNA: TGTGCCAGCAGTATGGTCCCCGGGGCAAGCACAGATACGCAGTATTTT
J gene: TRBJ1-1; clone size: few; V gene: TRBV6-5; D gene: NA; CDR3 protein: CASKRDSDTEAFF; CDR3 DNA: TGTGCCAGCAAGAGGGATTCGGACACTGAAGCTTTCTTT
J gene: TRBJ1-1; clone size: many; V gene: TRBV7-2; D gene: NA; CDR3 protein: CASSSPYTEAFF; CDR3 DNA: TGTGCCAGCAGTTCCCCTTACACTGAAGCTTTCTTT
J gene: TRBJ2-1; clone size: NA; V gene: TRBV7-8; D gene: NA; CDR3 protein: CASSPNLGSLLREAEQFF; CDR3 DNA: TGTGCCAGCAGCCCCAATTTGGGCAGCCTCTTGAGGGAAGCTGAGCAGTTCTTC
J gene: TRBJ2-5; clone size: NA; V gene: TRBV7-6; D gene: NA; CDR3 protein: CANSNSRYGEVQETQYF; CDR3 DNA: TGTGCCAACAGCAACTCACGATACGGAGAGGTCCAAGAGACCCAGTACTTC
J gene: TRBJ2-4; clone size: NA; V gene: TRBV6-1; D gene: NA; CDR3 protein: CASSWALKNIQYF; CDR3 DNA: TGTGCCAGCAGTTGGGCCCTCAAAAACATTCAGTACTTC
J gene: TRBJ1-2; clone size: NA; V gene: TRBV27; D gene: NA; CDR3 protein: CASSGVGGYTF; CDR3 DNA: TGTGCCAGCTCTGGGGTAGGTGGCTACACCTTC
J gene: TRBJ2-5; clone size: NA; V gene: TRBV28; D gene: NA; CDR3 protein: CASSRVTRGGGQETQYF; CDR3 DNA: TGTGCCAGCTCCCGAGTGACGCGGGGAGGGGGACAAGAGACCCAGTACTTC
J gene: TRBJ1-1; clone size: many; V gene: TRBV7-9; D gene: NA; CDR3 protein: CASTPSQGFDTEAFF; CDR3 DNA: TGTGCCAGCACCCCAAGCCAGGGTTTTGACACTGAAGCTTTCTTT
J gene: TRBJ2-1; clone size: many; V gene: TRBV7-6; D gene: NA; CDR3 protein: CASSHPEGGEQFF; CDR3 DNA: TGTGCCAGCAGCCATCCCGAGGGGGGTGAGCAGTTCTTC
J gene: TRBJ2-2; clone size: few; V gene: TRBV19; D gene: NA; CDR3 protein: CASTRQSPGELFF; CDR3 DNA: TGTGCCAGTACTAGACAGAGTCCCGGGGAGCTGTTTTTT
J gene: TRBJ1-5; clone size: NA; V gene: TRBV11-2; D gene: NA; CDR3 protein: CASSSSGDSNQPQHF; CDR3 DNA: TGTGCCAGCAGCTCATCAGGGGATAGCAATCAGCCCCAGCATTTT
J gene: TRBJ1-4; clone size: NA; V gene: TRBV7-4; D gene: NA; CDR3 protein: CASSPIRGNEKLFF; CDR3 DNA: TGTGCCAGCAGCCCCATTCGGGGGAATGAAAAACTGTTTTTT
J gene: TRBJ1-4; clone size: NA; V gene: TRBV6-2/TRBV6-3; D gene: NA; CDR3 protein: CASRSDATNEKLFF; CDR3 DNA: TGTGCCAGCAGATCAGATGCAACTAATGAAAAACTGTTTTTT
J gene: TRBJ1-5; clone size: NA; V gene: TRBV7-9; D gene: TRBD1; CDR3 protein: CATQGTGVGQPQHF; CDR3 DNA: TGTGCCACCCAAGGGACAGGGGTAGGTCAGCCCCAGCATTTT
J gene: TRBJ1-1; clone size: NA; V gene: TRBV9; D gene: NA; CDR3 protein: CASRPPGVTEAFF; CDR3 DNA: TGTGCCAGCAGGCCTCCAGGGGTCACTGAAGCTTTCTTT
J gene: TRBJ2-5; clone size: NA; V gene: TRBV6-1; D gene: TRBD1; CDR3 protein: CASSEARDRGGKTQYF; CDR3 DNA: TGTGCCAGCAGTGAAGCGCGGGACAGGGGGGGAAAGACCCAGTACTTC
J gene: TRBJ2-3; clone size: large; V gene: TRBV7-2; D gene: NA; CDR3 protein: CASSLSYRETDTQYF; CDR3 DNA: TGTGCCAGCAGCTTAAGCTACAGGGAAACAGATACGCAGTATTTT
J gene: TRBJ2-1; clone size: few; V gene: TRBV3-1; D gene: TRBD2; CDR3 protein: CASNLGGGPYNEQFF; CDR3 DNA: TGTGCCAGCAACCTGGGCGGGGGGCCCTACAATGAGCAGTTCTTC
J gene: TRBJ1-2; clone size: NA; V gene: TRBV5-6; D gene: NA; CDR3 protein: CASSTGQSYYGYTF; CDR3 DNA: TGTGCCAGCAGCACTGGACAGTCCTACTATGGCTACACCTTC
J gene: TRBJ1-5; clone size: NA; V gene: TRBV7-6; D gene: NA; CDR3 protein: CASSLEAAGEPQHF; CDR3 DNA: TGTGCCAGCAGCTTAGAGGCAGCGGGCGAGCCCCAGCATTTT
J gene: TRBJ1-2; clone size: NA; V gene: TRBV28; D gene: NA; CDR3 protein: CASSFSPGSAAGYTF; CDR3 DNA: TGTGCCAGCAGTTTTAGCCCAGGGAGTGCTGCTGGCTACACCTTC
J gene: TRBJ1-2; clone size: NA; V gene: TRBV10-3; D gene: NA; CDR3 protein: CAISPRSEGDYGYTF; CDR3 DNA: TGTGCCATCAGCCCCCGGAGCGAAGGGGACTATGGCTACACCTTC
J gene: TRBJ1-5; clone size: NA; V gene: TRBV28; D gene: NA; CDR3 protein: CASSSWAESNQPQHF; CDR3 DNA: TGTGCCAGCAGTTCATGGGCCGAGAGCAATCAGCCCCAGCATTTT
J gene: TRBJ2-7; clone size: few; V gene: TRBV20-1; D gene: TRBD1; CDR3 protein: CSADETGSKYEQYF; CDR3 DNA: TGCAGTGCCGACGAGACAGGGTCTAAATACGAGCAGTACTTC
J gene: TRBJ1-6; clone size: once; V gene: TRBV6-5; D gene: NA; CDR3 protein: CASSTWDLGSPLHF; CDR3 DNA: TGTGCCAGCAGTACTTGGGATCTCGGTTCACCCCTCCACTTT
J gene: TRBJ1-6; clone size: NA; V gene: TRBV6-1; D gene: NA; CDR3 protein: CASSEWAGSRNSPLHF; CDR3 DNA: TGTGCCAGCAGTGAATGGGCCGGTAGTAGGAATTCACCCCTCCACTTT
J gene: TRBJ2-1; clone size: NA; V gene: TRBV7-9; D gene: NA; CDR3 protein: CASRGVKESFF; CDR3 DNA: TGTGCCAGCAGGGGCGTTAAGGAGTCGTTCTTC
J gene: TRBJ1-5; clone size: few; V gene: TRBV12-3/TRBV12-4; D gene: TRBD1; CDR3 protein: CASSSQTGVQPQHF; CDR3 DNA: TGTGCCAGCAGTTCGCAGACAGGGGTTCAGCCCCAGCATTTT
J gene: TRBJ2-7; clone size: NA; V gene: TRBV5-5; D gene: TRBD2; CDR3 protein: CASSSTLAGVFYEQYF; CDR3 DNA: TGTGCCAGCAGCTCTACACTAGCGGGGGTCTTCTACGAGCAGTACTTC
J gene: TRBJ1-4; clone size: few; V gene: TRBV24-1; D gene: TRBD1; CDR3 protein: CATSDGRTGGEKLFF; CDR3 DNA: TGTGCCACCAGTGATGGTCGGACAGGCGGTGAAAAACTGTTTTTT
J gene: TRBJ1-1; clone size: few; V gene: TRBV6-5; D gene: TRBD1; CDR3 protein: CASSYSGTGYLEWMNTEAFF; CDR3 DNA: TGTGCCAGCAGTTACTCGGGGACAGGGTATTTGGAATGGATGAACACTGAAGCTTTCTTT
J gene: TRBJ1-1; clone size: NA; V gene: TRBV11-2; D gene: NA; CDR3 protein: CASSLGSFWFF; CDR3 DNA: TGTGCCAGCAGCTTAGGATCGTTCTGGTTCTTT
J gene: TRBJ2-1; clone size: once; V gene: TRBV6-4; D gene: TRBD1; CDR3 protein: CASSLGQGASNEQFF; CDR3 DNA: TGTGCCAGCAGTCTTGGACAGGGTGCGTCCAATGAGCAGTTCTTC
J gene: TRBJ2-2; clone size: NA; V gene: TRBV7-6; D gene: TRBD1; CDR3 protein: CASTRTGEIGELFF; CDR3 DNA: TGTGCCAGCACCCGGACAGGGGAAATCGGGGAGCTGTTTTTT
J gene: TRBJ2-6; clone size: NA; V gene: TRBV6-2/TRBV6-3; D gene: NA; CDR3 protein: CASSYPLGGDWSGANVLTF; CDR3 DNA: TGTGCCAGCAGTTACCCCCTGGGGGGCGACTGGTCTGGGGCCAACGTCCTGACTTTC
J gene: TRBJ1-5; clone size: NA; V gene: TRBV12-3/TRBV12-4; D gene: NA; CDR3 protein: CASSSYRADQPQHF; CDR3 DNA: TGTGCCAGCAGTTCTTACAGGGCGGATCAGCCCCAGCATTTT
J gene: TRBJ1-4; clone size: NA; V gene: TRBV7-8; D gene: NA; CDR3 protein: CASGRTTNEKLFF; CDR3 DNA: TGTGCCTCGGGCCGCACAACTAATGAAAAACTGTTTTTT
J gene: TRBJ2-7; clone size: NA; V gene: TRBV9; D gene: NA; CDR3 protein: CASSSRGAPAYEQYF; CDR3 DNA: TGTGCCAGCAGCTCCCGGGGGGCCCCGGCCTACGAGCAGTACTTC
J gene: TRBJ1-1; clone size: NA; V gene: TRBV20-1; D gene: NA; CDR3 protein: CSARDGVGDTEAFF; CDR3 DNA: TGCAGTGCTAGAGATGGGGTAGGAGACACTGAAGCTTTCTTT
J gene: TRBJ1-5; clone size: NA; V gene: TRBV19; D gene: NA; CDR3 protein: CASSIWGSYSNQPQHF; CDR3 DNA: TGTGCCAGTAGTATATGGGGCAGTTATAGCAATCAGCCCCAGCATTTT
J gene: TRBJ1-1; clone size: many; V gene: TRBV7-2; D gene: NA; CDR3 protein: CASSVFGGGNTEAFF; CDR3 DNA: TGTGCCAGCAGTGTTTTTGGGGGGGGTAACACTGAAGCTTTCTTT
J gene: TRBJ2-3; clone size: NA; V gene: TRBV27; D gene: NA; CDR3 protein: CASVGRGQYTDTQYF; CDR3 DNA: TGTGCCAGCGTTGGTAGAGGACAGTACACAGATACGCAGTATTTT
J gene: TRBJ2-1; clone size: NA; V gene: TRBV15; D gene: TRBD2; CDR3 protein: CATSRDPAGNNEQFF; CDR3 DNA: TGTGCCACCAGCAGAGATCCAGCGGGAAACAATGAGCAGTTCTTC
J gene: TRBJ1-4; clone size: NA; V gene: TRBV9; D gene: TRBD1; CDR3 protein: CASSATGTGNEKLFF; CDR3 DNA: TGTGCCAGCAGCGCCACCGGGACAGGGAATGAAAAACTGTTTTTT
J gene: TRBJ2-2; clone size: NA; V gene: TRBV2; D gene: NA; CDR3 protein: CASSEPGSTGELFF; CDR3 DNA: TGTGCCAGCAGTGAGCCGGGTAGTACCGGGGAGCTGTTTTTT
J gene: TRBJ2-7; clone size: few; V gene: TRBV7-9; D gene: NA; CDR3 protein: CASSLLTETGTVSYEQYF; CDR3 DNA: TGTGCCAGCAGCTTGCTGACAGAAACCGGGACCGTATCCTACGAGCAGTACTTC
J gene: TRBJ2-2; clone size: many; V gene: TRBV7-8; D gene: NA; CDR3 protein: CASSLAGAHFGTGELFF; CDR3 DNA: TGTGCCAGCAGCTTAGCCGGGGCACATTTCGGCACCGGGGAGCTGTTTTTT